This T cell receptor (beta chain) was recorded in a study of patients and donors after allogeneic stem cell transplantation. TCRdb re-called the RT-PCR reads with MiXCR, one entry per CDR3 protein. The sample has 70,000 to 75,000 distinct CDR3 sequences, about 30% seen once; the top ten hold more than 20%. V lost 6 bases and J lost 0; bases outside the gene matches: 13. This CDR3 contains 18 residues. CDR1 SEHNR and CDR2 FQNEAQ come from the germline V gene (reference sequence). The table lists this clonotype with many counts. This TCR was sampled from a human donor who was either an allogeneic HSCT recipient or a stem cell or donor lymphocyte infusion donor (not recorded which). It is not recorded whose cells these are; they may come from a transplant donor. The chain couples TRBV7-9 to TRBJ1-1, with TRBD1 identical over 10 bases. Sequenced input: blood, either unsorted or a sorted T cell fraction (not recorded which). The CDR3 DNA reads TGTGCCAGCAGTCACCCGTGGGACAGGGGCTATCTGAACACTGAAGCTTTCTTT. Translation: CASSHPWDRGYLNTEAFF.